This is a list of T cell receptor beta chains from one sample in a study of cytomegalovirus exposure and HLA in healthy donors. Method: immunoSEQ multiplex PCR; TCRdb's copy keeps in-frame clones and lacks some. The repertoire consists of 100,000 or so clones, with about 77% occurring once and the leading ten covering about 5%. Sequenced sample: PBMCs. These receptors all stem from a woman in her 40s in good health and CMV-seronegative. CDR3s include the opening cysteine and the closing phenylalanine or tryptophan. The D gene is left open where the match is weak. Not all rows give a size; the values are once, few, many and, for expanded clones, a class.

>.|TRBV7-8|12|.|TRBJ2-7
CASSLNSYEQYF
TGTGCCAGCAGCCTGAACAGCTACGAGCAGTACTTC
>.|TRBV7-9|13|TRBD1|TRBJ2-7
CASSRQGAGEQYF
TGTGCCAGCAGCCGACAGGGGGCAGGTGAGCAGTACTTC
>.|TRBV28|14|.|TRBJ2-3
CASSREGGTDTQYF
TGTGCCAGCAGTCGGGAAGGTGGCACAGATACGCAGTATTTT
>.|TRBV5-4|13|.|TRBJ1-4
CASSPTANEKLFF
TGTGCCAGCAGCCCGACTGCAAATGAAAAACTGTTTTTT
>.|TRBV7-2|15|TRBD1|TRBJ1-2
CASSLARAGGGGYTF
TGTGCCAGCAGCTTAGCGCGGGCAGGGGGAGGAGGCTACACCTTC
>once|TRBV27|17|TRBD2|TRBJ2-5
CASSSRTSGGVRETQYF
TGTGCCAGCAGTTCCCGGACTAGCGGGGGGGTCAGGGAGACCCAGTACTTC
>.|TRBV18|15|TRBD1|TRBJ1-1
CASSPPTGEGLVAFF
TGTGCCAGCTCACCCCCGACAGGGGAAGGTTTAGTAGCTTTCTTT
>.|TRBV27|14|.|TRBJ1-1
CASSEVRMNTEAFF
TGTGCCAGCAGCGAGGTTCGGATGAACACTGAAGCTTTCTTT
>.|TRBV15|13|.|TRBJ2-7
CATSSGVAYEQYF
TGTGCCACCAGCAGCGGGGTAGCCTACGAGCAGTACTTC
>.|TRBV6-5|11|.|TRBJ2-2
CASSSGGELFF
TGTGCCAGCAGTTCCGGCGGGGAGCTGTTTTTT
>.|TRBV28|15|TRBD1|TRBJ2-5
CASSRTGGHQETQYF
TGTGCCAGCAGTCGGACAGGGGGCCACCAAGAGACCCAGTACTTC
>.|TRBV19|14|.|TRBJ2-1
CASKGRDNYNEQFF
TGTGCCAGTAAGGGCAGGGATAACTACAATGAGCAGTTCTTC
>.|TRBV27|15|TRBD1|TRBJ1-2
CASGPGGRGPYGYTF
TGTGCCAGCGGGCCAGGGGGACGGGGACCCTATGGCTACACCTTC
>.|TRBV5-1|14|.|TRBJ1-4
CASSIRDINEKLFF
TGCGCCAGCAGCATCCGGGACATAAATGAAAAACTGTTTTTT
>.|TRBV7-6|18|.|TRBJ1-4
CASSPSHRYRVGNEKLFF
TGTGCCAGCAGCCCTAGCCACAGATACAGGGTGGGGAATGAAAAACTGTTTTTT
>.|TRBV6-5|16|.|TRBJ2-7
CASSYSKARGGYEQYF
TGTGCCAGCAGTTACTCGAAAGCACGGGGTGGCTACGAGCAGTACTTC
>few|TRBV29-1|14|.|TRBJ2-2
CSASTGHGTGELFF
TGCAGCGCCTCGACAGGACATGGAACCGGGGAGCTGTTTTTT
>few|TRBV6-1|14|.|TRBJ1-1
CASSEAGGNTEAFF
TGTGCCAGCAGTGAAGCGGGGGGGAACACTGAAGCTTTCTTT
>.|TRBV29-1|13|TRBD2|TRBJ2-5
CSALLAPMETQYF
TGCAGCGCGTTACTAGCGCCCATGGAGACCCAGTACTTC
>.|TRBV9|16|TRBD2|TRBJ2-3
CASSVGSGGSTDTQYF
TGTGCCAGCAGCGTAGGTAGCGGGGGAAGCACAGATACGCAGTATTTT
>.|TRBV6-5|14|.|TRBJ2-6
CASSPTSGANVLTF
TGTGCCAGCAGTCCTACCTCTGGGGCCAACGTCCTGACTTTC
>.|TRBV6-1|12|.|TRBJ2-7
CASNQGGYEQYF
TGTGCCAGCAATCAGGGGGGCTACGAGCAGTACTTC
>.|TRBV27|16|TRBD1|TRBJ1-2
CASSLTGTGGNYGYTF
TGTGCCAGCAGTTTAACGGGGACAGGGGGCAACTATGGCTACACCTTC
>.|TRBV5-3|17|TRBD1|TRBJ1-5
CARSPFVRGRSNQPQHF
TGTGCCAGAAGCCCGTTTGTCAGGGGGCGTAGCAATCAGCCCCAGCATTTT
>.|TRBV4-3|16|.|TRBJ2-6
CASSLGRSSGANVLTF
TGCGCCAGCAGCCTAGGGAGGAGCTCTGGGGCCAACGTCCTGACTTTC
>.|TRBV6-6|12|.|TRBJ1-1
CASSYPQGEAFF
TGTGCCAGCAGTTACCCGCAGGGGGAAGCTTTCTTT
>once|TRBV6-5|14|TRBD1|TRBJ1-1
CASHPTGKLTEAFF
TGTGCCAGCCATCCGACAGGGAAGTTAACTGAAGCTTTCTTT
>.|TRBV7-2|17|.|TRBJ1-6
CASSLHPGGGYNSPLHF
TGTGCCAGCAGCTTGCACCCGGGGGGGGGTTATAATTCACCCCTCCACTTT
>.|TRBV4-2|15|.|TRBJ2-7
CASSQGAGAGYEQYF
TGTGCCAGCAGCCAAGGAGCCGGGGCGGGGTACGAGCAGTACTTC
>.|TRBV7-9|13|.|TRBJ1-1
CASSRGGVSEAFF
TGTGCCAGCAGCAGGGGGGGTGTTTCGGAAGCTTTCTTT
>.|TRBV10-3|14|TRBD1|TRBJ1-2
CAISVGTVNYGYTF
TGTGCCATCAGTGTAGGGACAGTTAACTATGGCTACACCTTC